The 17 T cell receptor beta chains given below trace back to one sample, sequenced in a study of graft-versus-host responses after intestinal transplantation. The repertoire was sequenced with immunoSEQ multiplex PCR; TCRdb's copy has only in-frame clones and lacks some. This sample has about 50,000 clones; about 93% occur once, and the top ten carry roughly 2.7%. The antigens for these receptors are not known. The sequencing here drew on unstimulated CD4+ T cells sorted from spleen or lymph node cells, taken before transplant. These receptors were obtained from a human donor who was the organ donor for an intestinal transplant.

The genes are TRBV27 and TRBJ1-2; D unclear. V was trimmed by 5 bases and J by 0 bases, leaving 7 bases between them. This CDR3 is 13 amino acids long. Looked up from germline, CDR1 is MNHEY and CDR2 is SMNVEV (reference sequence). CDR3 sequence reads: CASSPLPNYGYTF. CDR3 sequence (DNA): TGTGCCAGCAGTCCCCTTCCTAACTATGGCTACACCTTC.

J is TRBJ2-1 and V is TRBV4-3; TRBD2 agrees at 10 bases. The V gene's germline CDR1 is LGHNA and CDR2 YSLEER. With 4 bases clipped from V and 2 bases from J, the junction kept 2 bases outside the gene matches. The length of the CDR3 is 15 residues. CDR3 sequence reads: CASSRSGRAYNEQFF. The DNA of the CDR3 is TGCGCCAGCAGCCGGAGCGGGAGGGCCTACAATGAGCAGTTCTTC.

The chain combines TRBV9 with TRBJ2-1; 7 nucleotides line up with TRBD2. V trimming: 3 bases; J trimming: 0 bases; junction bases outside the gene matches: 6. The CDR3 runs 16 residues. CDR1 is SGDLS, CDR2 YYNGEE, per germline. The CDR3 nucleotides are TGTGCCAGCAGCGGGGGAGCGGGGAACTCCTACAATGAGCAGTTCTTC. Residues: CASSGGAGNSYNEQFF.

V usage is TRBV29-1 and J usage is TRBJ1-4; possibly TRBD1 for D (6 bases). This CDR3 has 13 amino acids. V was cut by 4 bases and J by 6 bases, with 12 bases left in between. CDR1 and CDR2 from the germline V gene are SQVTM and ANQGSEA. The CDR3 loop is CSVAMGGYEKLFF. In DNA form, the CDR3 reads TGCAGCGTTGCGATGGGGGGCTATGAAAAACTGTTTTTT.

The chain has TRBV7-9 and TRBJ2-7; TRBD2 matches 13 bases. The CDR3 spans 16 residues. Germline loops: CDR1 SEHNR, CDR2 FQNEAQ (reference sequence). The ends lost 4 bases at V and 7 bases at J; junction bases unmatched: 10. Here the CDR3 DNA reads TGTGCCAGCAGCTCCAATAGACTAGCGGGAGGAAGGGAGCAGTACTTC. This translates into CASSSNRLAGGREQYF.

The CDR3, as DNA: TGTGCCAGCAGTGAAGCGTGGGGGTTGGAATATCAGCCCCAGCATTTT. Protein sequence: CASSEAWGLEYQPQHF. V usage is TRBV6-1 and J usage is TRBJ1-5; D possibly corresponds to TRBD1 (5 bases). Germline V lookup: CDR1 MNHNS, CDR2 SASEGT. CDR3 length: 16 residues. V dropped 0 bases and J dropped 5 bases, with 14 bases sitting between them.

The rearrangement links TRBV6-1 to TRBJ2-5; the D is unclear. The germline V gene has CDR1 MNHNS and CDR2 SASEGT. V was shortened by 6 bases and J by 5 bases, with 13 bases between the two germline ends. There are 13 residues in the CDR3. DNA of the CDR3: TGTGCCAGCAGCCAAGGGTGGTGGGAGACCCAGTACTTC. Residues: CASSQGWWETQYF.

This chain links TRBV5-5 with TRBJ2-3, with 10 nucleotides matching TRBD2. Per germline, CDR1 SGHKS and CDR2 YYEKEE (reference sequence). The ends lost 4 bases at V and 0 bases at J; junction bases unmatched: 2. CDR3 length: 15 residues. In DNA, the CDR3 is TGTGCCAGCAGCCTACTAGCGGGAAGCACAGATACGCAGTATTTT. Residues: CASSLLAGSTDTQYF.

CDR3 DNA: TGTGCCGTCTCAAGGGGCGGTGAGCAGTTCTTC. It yields the protein CAVSRGGEQFF. This rearrangement joins TRBV10-3 to TRBJ2-1; the D gene is possibly TRBD1 (5 bases). The CDR3 spans 11 residues. The germline V and J ends were trimmed by 11 bases and 9 bases, with 14 bases remaining between them. The germline V gene encodes CDR1 ENHRY and CDR2 SYGVKD.

The rearrangement uses TRBV10-3 and TRBJ2-2; TRBD2 is a possible D gene (5 bases). This CDR3 has 15 residues. V was shortened by 6 bases and J by 2 bases, with 13 bases between the two germline ends. Germline V gives CDR1 ENHRY, CDR2 SYGVKD. The CDR3 bases are TGTGCCATCAGGGGCGGGCCATTTAACACCGGGGAGCTGTTTTTT. Protein: CAIRGGPFNTGELFF.

The chain couples TRBV4-1 to TRBJ2-1; 14 bases are shared with TRBD2. This CDR3 spans 18 amino acids. The V gene's germline CDR1 is MGHRA and CDR2 YSYEKL. Germline trimming cut 5 bases from V and 1 base from J; bases unmatched to any gene: 7. DNA of the CDR3: TGCGCCAGCAGCAGGGGACTAGCGGGAGTTAGTTCCTACAATGAGCAGTTCTTC. Its translation: CASSRGLAGVSSYNEQFF.

The rearrangement uses TRBV9 and TRBJ1-3; 8 positions match TRBD1. J gave up 0 bases and V 0 bases, and 11 bases lay outside the gene matches. From germline, CDR1 is SGDLS and CDR2 YYNGEE. This CDR3 comprises 19 residues. This chain's CDR3 is CASSVGRGTGPNSGNTIYF. CDR3 DNA sequence: TGTGCCAGCAGCGTAGGGAGGGGGACAGGACCAAACTCTGGAAACACCATATATTTT.

J is TRBJ1-2 and V is TRBV28; 8 bases agree with TRBD1. The CDR3 extends over 17 amino acids. J gave up 4 bases and V 8 bases, and 18 bases lay outside the gene matches. CDR1 MDHEN and CDR2 SYDVKM come from the germline V gene. The CDR3 coding sequence is TGTGCCAGCGACTCTCCGGAAGGCAGGGGGCTTGTCTATGGCTACACCTTC. It codes for CASDSPEGRGLVYGYTF.

V usage is TRBV25-1 and J usage is TRBJ2-5, with D perhaps being TRBD1 or TRBD2 (5 bases each). The germline V gene has CDR1 MGHDK and CDR2 SYGVNS. Trimming left V 3 bases short and J 2 bases short, with 7 bases between. This CDR3 is built from 13 residues. CDR3 coding DNA: TGTGCCAGCAGTGATGGGACGCAAGAGACCCAGTACTTC. Translating gives CASSDGTQETQYF. Drawing the rest from reference TRBV25-1 and TRBJ2-5, the complete variable domain is EADIYQTPRYLVIGTGKKITLECSQTMGHDKMYWYQQDPGMELHLIHYSYGVNSTEKGDLSSESTVSRIRTEHFPLTLESARPSHTSQYLCASSDGTQETQYFGPGTRLLVL.

V gene TRBV28 combines with J gene TRBJ1-3, with D unresolved. Trimming pared 2 bases from V and 0 bases from J, leaving 8 bases between. The CDR3 runs to 15 residues. Germline CDR1 MDHEN, CDR2 SYDVKM. The CDR3 DNA follows: TGTGCCAGCAGTTTAATAGCAGCCTCTGGAAACACCATATATTTT. Amino acids: CASSLIAASGNTIYF.

The chain is built from TRBV10-3 and TRBJ1-6; D not resolved. The CDR3 is made up of 12 amino acids. Per the germline V gene, CDR1 is ENHRY and CDR2 is SYGVKD. V lost 2 bases and J 7 bases, leaving 3 bases between the germline ends. As DNA, the CDR3 is TGTGCCATCAGTGAGCGGAATTCACCCCTCCACTTT. This codes for CAISERNSPLHF.

The chain uses TRBV2 and TRBJ2-1; 13 nucleotides align to TRBD2. This CDR3 is built from 14 residues. The germline CDR1 and CDR2 sequences are SNHLY and FYNNEI. The V gene end was trimmed by 7 bases and the J gene end by 7 bases; junction bases not matched to a gene: 4. CDR3 DNA: TGTGCCAGCACCCGGACTAGCGGGGGTAATGAGCAGTTCTTC. Protein: CASTRTSGGNEQFF.